This section outlines one T cell receptor beta chain sequence together with its context. Antigen unknown. V dropped 4 bases and J dropped 7; count of bases not matched to a gene: 2. The CDR3 runs 13 residues. Germline V gives CDR1 SGHNT, CDR2 YYREEE (reference sequence). This sample is drawn from a study of OX40 agonist ivuxolimab in advanced cancers. Study-wide context: The dose-escalation group included hepatocellular carcinoma, melanoma, renal cell carcinoma and head and neck cancer. Eligibility rules accepted prior anti-PD-1, anti-PD-L1 or anti-CTLA-4 therapy, and around 38% had some.

Study-level points and caveats: Which antigen the expanded peripheral T cells recognized is unknown.

TCRdb's table, derived via immunoSEQ multiplex PCR, lists solely in-frame clones and lacks some. The sample contains fewer than 80,000 clones, approximately 82% of which appear only once. The TCR comes from an adult with an advanced solid tumor such as melanoma, head and neck, liver or kidney cancer. Sequencing was performed on CD4+ or CD8+ T cells sorted from blood, taken in a trial of the OX40 agonist ivuxolimab. The rearrangement links TRBV5-4 to TRBJ1-4, with 9 bases aligning to TRBD1. Here the CDR3 reads CASSTGQGEKLFF. In DNA form, the CDR3 reads TGTGCCAGCAGCACGGGACAGGGTGAAAAACTGTTTTTT.